What follows are 31 T cell receptor beta chains derived from one specimen sequenced in a study of blood T cell repertoires in COVID-19. Profiled with immunoSEQ multiplex PCR; TCRdb holds only in-frame clones, not every one. The data show over 250,000 clones, 82% seen once. The sequenced sample was PBMCs or T cells enriched from blood (not recorded which). These receptors came from a man in his forties or fifties who had been exposed to COVID-19.

The rearrangement joins TRBV9 to TRBJ1-3, with D maybe TRBD1 (6 bases). The germline V gene has CDR1 SGDLS and CDR2 YYNGEE. This CDR3 is 20 amino acids long. Between the trimmed V and J ends, which lost 0 bases and 1 base, there was a span of 23 bases. CDR3 protein: CASSVEVSRGRGFSGNTIYF. The CDR3, as DNA: TGTGCCAGCAGCGTAGAAGTGTCTAGGGGCAGGGGATTTTCTGGAAACACCATATATTTT.

This chain links TRBV6-5 with TRBJ1-1, with D tentatively TRBD1 (5 bases). The germline V gene encodes CDR1 MNHEY and CDR2 SVGAGI. This CDR3 has 13 amino acids. V lost 5 bases and J lost 5, with 12 bases in between. CDR3 region: CASSPGGRTEAFF. In DNA, the CDR3 is TGTGCCAGCAGTCCCGGGGGGAGGACTGAAGCTTTCTTT.

This clone has more than one count but fewer than ten. The J gene is TRBJ2-1, the V gene TRBV19; D unresolved. V lost 5 bases, J lost 10 bases, and 15 bases lay in between. CDR1 is LNHDA, CDR2 SQIVND, per germline (reference sequence). The CDR3 is 13 residues long. The CDR3 region is CASSLNVPREQFF. The DNA for the CDR3 is TGTGCCAGTAGTTTAAATGTCCCTAGGGAGCAGTTCTTC.

The chain employs TRBV25-1 and TRBJ2-5; D could derive from TRBD1 or TRBD2 (6 bases each). The length of the CDR3 is 14 residues. Per the germline V gene, CDR1 is MGHDK and CDR2 is SYGVNS. Trimming stripped 7 bases from V and 3 bases from J, with 15 bases between. The CDR3 coding sequence is TGTGCCAGCACTGAGGGGGGTGCCGAAGAGACCCAGTACTTC. Protein product: CASTEGGAEETQYF.

The gene calls are TRBV29-1 and TRBJ2-7; maybe TRBD1 (7 bases). The V gene lost 4 bases and the J gene lost 2 bases, with 15 bases spanning the gap. Germline V gives CDR1 SQVTM, CDR2 ANQGSEA. The CDR3 runs to 14 residues. The CDR3 spells CSVGQGGVTYEQYF. The CDR3 DNA follows: TGCAGCGTTGGGCAGGGGGGAGTCACCTACGAGCAGTACTTC.

Note on this clone: This sample also contains other DNA sequences that code for the same CDR3. This chain uses TRBV18 with TRBJ2-7, with TRBD1 identical over 7 bases. This CDR3 contains 14 residues. The V gene's germline CDR1 is KGHSH and CDR2 LQKENI. V dropped 3 bases and J dropped 0; count of bases not matched to a gene: 2. CDR3 in amino acids: CASSPRTGSYEQYF. The CDR3 nucleotides read TGTGCCAGCTCACCTCGGACAGGCTCCTACGAGCAGTACTTC.

This clone has a handful of counts. V is TRBV5-4 and J is TRBJ2-5; possible D gene TRBD2, 7 bases. CDR1 is SGHNT and CDR2 is YYREEE in the germline V gene (reference sequence). Trimming removed 1 base from V and 5 bases from J, with 12 bases in between. The CDR3 covers 14 residues. CDR3 amino acids: CASSLMEGGETQYF. The CDR3, as DNA: TGTGCCAGCAGCTTGATGGAGGGGGGGGAGACCCAGTACTTC.

The chain has TRBV14 and TRBJ1-6; D is uncertain. V was trimmed by 3 bases and J by 0 bases, leaving 3 bases between them. Germline CDR1 SGHDN, CDR2 FVKESK. The CDR3 spans 14 residues. The CDR3 loop is CASSHNSYNSPLHF. As DNA, the CDR3 is TGTGCCAGCAGCCATAACTCCTATAATTCACCCCTCCACTTT.

The V and J genes are TRBV7-3 and TRBJ1-1, with a tentative D call TRBD1 (6 bases). The CDR3 is made up of 14 amino acids. The V end lost 5 bases, the J end lost 4 bases, and 14 bases lay between the germline ends. CDR1 is SGHTA, CDR2 FQGTGA, per germline. In DNA form, the CDR3 reads TGTGCCAGCAGCACCCAGGGGTTCGGCACTGAAGCTTTCTTT. Residues: CASSTQGFGTEAFF.

The rearrangement joins TRBV7-9 to TRBJ1-1; D possibly corresponds to TRBD1 (6 bases). Trimming left V 5 bases short and J 8 bases short, with 33 bases between. The germline V gene has CDR1 SEHNR and CDR2 FQNEAQ (reference sequence). The CDR3 has 19 residues. CDR3 coding DNA: TGTGCCAGCAGCCAATATATTGACAGGACCTACCACTTCCACCAGGAAGCTTTCTTT. It specifies CASSQYIDRTYHFHQEAFF.

The chain couples TRBV5-1 to TRBJ2-1; perhaps TRBD2 as D (5 bases). The germline V gene has CDR1 SGHRS and CDR2 YFSETQ. Trimming removed 8 bases at V and 2 bases at J, with 17 bases between. This CDR3 has 15 residues. This CDR3 is CASAIAQSTYNEQFF. In DNA form, the CDR3 reads TGCGCCAGTGCGATAGCGCAATCTACCTACAATGAGCAGTTCTTC.

The CDR3 loop is CATESGGIGNIQYF. DNA of the CDR3: TGTGCCACCGAAAGCGGGGGAATCGGAAACATTCAGTACTTC. The chain joins TRBV24-1 to TRBJ2-4; 8 bases map to TRBD2. Germline V CDR1 and CDR2: KGHDR, SFDVKD. The J segment lost 6 bases and the V segment lost 9 bases, leaving 9 bases of the junction unmatched. This CDR3 has 14 residues.

V usage is TRBV5-1 and J usage is TRBJ2-5, with D maybe TRBD1 (5 bases). Per the germline V gene, CDR1 is SGHRS and CDR2 is YFSETQ. The CDR3 consists of 14 residues. The V end lost 4 bases, the J end lost 3 bases, and 13 bases lay between the germline ends. Here the CDR3 DNA reads TGCGCCAGCAGCCGTCAGGGCGCTAAAGAGACCCAGTACTTC. This translates into CASSRQGAKETQYF.

The chain uses TRBV6-5 and TRBJ1-1; the match to TRBD1 covers 7 bases. Looked up from germline, CDR1 is MNHEY and CDR2 is SVGAGI. The CDR3 is 14 residues long. Trimming at V came to 5 bases and at J to 7 bases, leaving 10 bases not matched to a gene. As DNA, the CDR3 is TGTGCCAGCAGTATACAGGGGCGGGTGGGTGAAGCTTTCTTT. It yields the protein CASSIQGRVGEAFF.

As concerns this clone: An end of the junction differs from the germline gene, which may be a read error. This chain links TRBV30 with TRBJ1-2, with TRBD1 as a possible D gene (6 bases). The CDR3 is 14 residues long. Germline loops: CDR1 GTSNPN, CDR2 SVGIG (reference sequence). The chain's CDR3 is CAWVPTGTLYGCYF. Written as DNA, the CDR3 is TGTGCCTGGGTTCCAACAGGGACGCTCTATGGCTGCTACTTC.

This clone was seen only once. The chain employs TRBV27 and TRBJ1-5, with TRBD1 matching 11 bases. The CDR3 is 16 residues long. The germline V gene has CDR1 MNHEY and CDR2 SMNVEV (reference sequence). Unmatched junction bases numbered 6, after V lost 2 bases and J lost 6 bases. The CDR3 region has the DNA TGTGCCAGCAGTTTAGCCGGGACAGGGGGAATTCAGCCCCAGCATTTT. It yields the protein CASSLAGTGGIQPQHF.

In its sample, this clone was seen once. The genes are TRBV4-1 and TRBJ2-4, with D tentatively TRBD2 (5 bases). In germline, CDR1 is MGHRA, CDR2 YSYEKL. V was trimmed by 5 bases and J by 7 bases, leaving 18 bases between them. This CDR3 has 15 amino acids. The CDR3 bases are TGCGCCAGCAGCGCCTTCGGACGGGATAGGAACATTCAGTACTTC. Protein: CASSAFGRDRNIQYF.

As for this clone: Additional DNA sequences in this sample encode the identical CDR3. For the CDR3, the DNA is TGTGCCAGCAGCTTGGGGCGGGAGTCGTCGTACAATGAGCAGTTCTTC. It is translated as CASSLGRESSYNEQFF. V and J are TRBV5-4 and TRBJ2-1; 7 bases line up with TRBD2. CDR3 length: 16 amino acids. Germline values: CDR1 SGHNT, CDR2 YYREEE (reference sequence). V shed 0 bases, J shed 4 bases, and the junction held 7 bases outside the gene matches.

The rearrangement uses TRBV7-6 and TRBJ1-1, with D possibly TRBD1 on 5 matching bases. Germline V CDR1 and CDR2: SGHVS, FNYEAQ. The CDR3 totals 13 residues. Trimming cost V 5 bases and J 6 bases, with 13 bases left between them. The CDR3 reads CASSRNQGAEAFF. The CDR3 coding sequence is TGTGCCAGCAGCCGAAATCAAGGGGCTGAAGCTTTCTTT.

V usage is TRBV5-1 and J usage is TRBJ1-1, with D possibly TRBD1 on 6 matching bases. CDR1 is SGHRS, CDR2 YFSETQ, per germline. Trimming pared 4 bases from V and 5 bases from J, leaving 12 bases between. The CDR3 extends over 13 amino acids. The DNA for the CDR3 is TGCGCCAGCAGCCCGACAGGACTTACTGAAGCTTTCTTT. Protein: CASSPTGLTEAFF.

This clone was seen a handful of times. The chain has TRBV12-5 and TRBJ2-7; possible D gene TRBD1, 7 bases. V lost 5 bases and J lost 7, with 18 bases in between. Per the germline V gene, CDR1 is LGHNT and CDR2 is FRNRAP. The CDR3 totals 14 residues. The CDR3 sequence is CASGLALARGEQYF. CDR3 bases: TGTGCTAGTGGTCTAGCGTTAGCCAGGGGGGAGCAGTACTTC.

In DNA, the CDR3 is TGTGCCAGCAGCAAAGGGGCAGGCGTGAACACTGAAGCTTTCTTT. Its protein is CASSKGAGVNTEAFF. J is TRBJ1-1 and V is TRBV9, with TRBD1 as a possible D gene (5 bases). CDR1 SGDLS and CDR2 YYNGEE come from the germline V gene. The V and J ends lost 4 bases and 0 bases respectively, with 13 bases between them. The CDR3 sequence is 15 residues long.

The rearrangement uses TRBV11-2 and TRBJ2-7, with 7 bases that match TRBD2. Trimming took 1 base from V and 2 from J; bases not matched to a gene: 5. Looked up from germline, CDR1 is SGHAT and CDR2 is FQNNGV. This CDR3 spans 15 amino acids. In nucleotides, the CDR3 is TGTGCCAGCAGCTTAGTAGCGGGCCCCACCTACGAGCAGTACTTC. Amino acids: CASSLVAGPTYEQYF.

This chain's CDR3 is CASSRAGTSPDTQYF. The CDR3 DNA reads TGCGCCAGCAGCAGGGCCGGGACTAGCCCAGATACGCAGTATTTT. The rearrangement joins TRBV5-1 to TRBJ2-3; 9 bases match TRBD2. J was trimmed by 4 bases and V by 4 bases; bases with no gene match: 7. There are 15 residues in the CDR3. The germline gives CDR1 SGHRS, CDR2 YFSETQ.

This clone has just one count. This chain connects TRBV27 to TRBJ2-7; 8 nucleotides agree with TRBD1. The CDR3 totals 17 residues. From germline, CDR1 is MNHEY and CDR2 SMNVEV (reference sequence). The V gene end was trimmed by 5 bases and the J gene end by 1 base; junction bases not matched to a gene: 13. CDR3 in amino acids: CASSRGTGVQTSYEQYF. CDR3 nucleotide sequence: TGTGCCAGCAGTCGTGGGACAGGTGTTCAGACTTCCTACGAGCAGTACTTC.

The J gene is TRBJ2-5, the V gene TRBV5-1, with no clear D. Trimming removed 0 bases from V and 1 base from J, with 19 bases in between. Looked up from germline, CDR1 is SGHRS and CDR2 is YFSETQ. This CDR3 is 18 amino acids long. Written as DNA, the CDR3 is TGCGCCAGCAGCTTGGCCTTCGGTGGCCATAGCAGCCAAGAGACCCAGTACTTC. This gives the protein CASSLAFGGHSSQETQYF. Using reference TRBV5-1 and TRBJ2-5 for the parts outside the CDR3, the full variable domain is KAGVTQTPRYLIKTRGQQVTLSCSPISGHRSVSWYQQTPGQGLQFLFEYFSETQRNKGNFPGRFSGRQFSNSRSEMNVSTLELGDSALYLCASSLAFGGHSSQETQYFGPGTRLLVL.

The chain is built from TRBV5-1 and TRBJ2-1; the D is unclear. The germline V gene has CDR1 SGHRS and CDR2 YFSETQ. V was pared by 4 bases and J by 0 bases, with 14 bases between. The CDR3 spans 16 residues. CDR3 sequence reads: CASSERPPGSYNEQFF. CDR3 nucleotide sequence: TGCGCCAGCAGCGAGCGTCCACCGGGCTCCTACAATGAGCAGTTCTTC.

The V gene is TRBV4-1, the J gene TRBJ2-1; D unclear. This CDR3 contains 11 residues. The V gene's germline CDR1 is MGHRA and CDR2 YSYEKL. Trimming cost V 1 base and J 9 bases, with 4 bases left between them. The CDR3 coding sequence is TGCGCCAGCAGCCAAGCAATTGAGCAGTTCTTC. It codes for CASSQAIEQFF.

The gene calls are TRBV11-2 and TRBJ1-6, with unresolved D. Germline lookup yields CDR1 SGHAT and CDR2 FQNNGV. The CDR3 has 14 residues. The germline V and J ends were trimmed by 5 bases and 6 bases, with 11 bases remaining between them. The CDR3 loop is CASSPGVRNSPLHF. The CDR3 DNA reads TGTGCCAGCAGCCCCGGGGTTCGTAATTCACCCCTCCACTTT.

The chain employs TRBV29-1 and TRBJ2-1; 7 bases fit TRBD2. This CDR3 is 13 amino acids long. With 4 bases clipped from V and 6 bases from J, the junction kept 6 bases outside the gene matches. Germline CDR1 and CDR2: SQVTM and ANQGSEA. CDR3 sequence: CSVGGRARNEQFF. CDR3 sequence (DNA): TGCAGCGTTGGAGGGAGGGCCCGCAATGAGCAGTTCTTC.

This clone was seen just once. The V gene is TRBV10-2, the J gene TRBJ2-1, with TRBD1 matching 9 bases. With 6 bases clipped from V and 5 bases from J, the junction kept 2 bases outside the gene matches. There are 13 residues in the CDR3. Germline V gene data show CDR1 as WSHSY and CDR2 as SAAADI. The CDR3 nucleotides are TGCGCCAGCAGGAGGACAGGGGACAATGAGCAGTTCTTC. Translating it yields CASRRTGDNEQFF.